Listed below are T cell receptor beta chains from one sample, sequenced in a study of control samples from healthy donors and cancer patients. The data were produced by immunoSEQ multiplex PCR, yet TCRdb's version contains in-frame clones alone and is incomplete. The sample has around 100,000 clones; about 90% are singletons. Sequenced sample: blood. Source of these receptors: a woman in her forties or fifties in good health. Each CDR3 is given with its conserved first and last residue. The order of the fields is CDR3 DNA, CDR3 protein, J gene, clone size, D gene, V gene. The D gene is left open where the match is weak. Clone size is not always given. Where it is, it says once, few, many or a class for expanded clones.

CDR3 DNA: TGTGCCAGCATACCGGGACCGACTCTAAGATATAGCAATCAGCCCCAGCATTTT
CDR3 protein: CASIPGPTLRYSNQPQHF
J gene: TRBJ1-5
clone size: NA
D gene: NA
V gene: TRBV19

CDR3 DNA: TGTGCCAGCAGCTTCGACTACCTGCCCGCCAGGACCCAGTACTTC
CDR3 protein: CASSFDYLPARTQYF
J gene: TRBJ2-5
clone size: NA
D gene: NA
V gene: TRBV7-2

CDR3 DNA: TGTGCCAGCAGCTTGCCCAGCAGGGAAGAGACCCAGTACTTC
CDR3 protein: CASSLPSREETQYF
J gene: TRBJ2-5
clone size: NA
D gene: NA
V gene: TRBV5-4

CDR3 DNA: TGTGCCAGCAGCAAAGGGCTCAGTCCGGGACAGGGGGTAAACTACACCTTC
CDR3 protein: CASSKGLSPGQGVNYTF
J gene: TRBJ1-2
clone size: NA
D gene: NA
V gene: TRBV21-1

CDR3 DNA: TGTGCCACCAGTGCCCCCCAGGGGAGCGACTATGGCTACACCTTC
CDR3 protein: CATSAPQGSDYGYTF
J gene: TRBJ1-2
clone size: NA
D gene: NA
V gene: TRBV24-1

CDR3 DNA: TGTGCCAGCAGCTTCAGGAGCCTAGCGGCGAACACCGGGGAGCTGTTTTTT
CDR3 protein: CASSFRSLAANTGELFF
J gene: TRBJ2-2
clone size: NA
D gene: TRBD2
V gene: TRBV5-6

CDR3 DNA: TGCGCCAGCAGCCAAGGCCTAGCGGGGGAAGAGACCCAGTACTTC
CDR3 protein: CASSQGLAGEETQYF
J gene: TRBJ2-5
clone size: NA
D gene: TRBD2
V gene: TRBV4-1

CDR3 DNA: TGTGCCAGCAGTGAAGACCCTAGGAACACTGAAGCTTTCTTT
CDR3 protein: CASSEDPRNTEAFF
J gene: TRBJ1-1
clone size: NA
D gene: NA
V gene: TRBV6-1

CDR3 DNA: TGTGCCAGCAGTGTCGCCCCTTGGGGTGATTCACCCCTCCACTTT
CDR3 protein: CASSVAPWGDSPLHF
J gene: TRBJ1-6
clone size: once
D gene: NA
V gene: TRBV2

CDR3 DNA: TGTGCCAGCAGCTTAGTTTCGGGAACCTACGAGCAGTACTTC
CDR3 protein: CASSLVSGTYEQYF
J gene: TRBJ2-7
clone size: NA
D gene: NA
V gene: TRBV11-2

CDR3 DNA: TGTGCCATCAGAGGGACAGGGCAGGTTTCACCCCTCCACTTT
CDR3 protein: CAIRGTGQVSPLHF
J gene: TRBJ1-6
clone size: NA
D gene: TRBD1
V gene: TRBV10-3

CDR3 DNA: TGTGCCACCGGGGACAGCACCTACAATGAGCAGTTCTTC
CDR3 protein: CATGDSTYNEQFF
J gene: TRBJ2-1
clone size: NA
D gene: TRBD1
V gene: TRBV24-1

CDR3 DNA: TGTGCCAGCAGCTTAGGGGCCCTGGCTGGCACTGAAGCTTTCTTT
CDR3 protein: CASSLGALAGTEAFF
J gene: TRBJ1-1
clone size: NA
D gene: NA
V gene: TRBV11-2

CDR3 DNA: TGTGCCAGCAGCTTAGGGTTGAACACTGAAGCTTTCTTT
CDR3 protein: CASSLGLNTEAFF
J gene: TRBJ1-1
clone size: NA
D gene: NA
V gene: TRBV11-1

CDR3 DNA: TGTGCCAGCAGTTTATCGGCGGGAGGGCTCACAGATACGCAGTATTTT
CDR3 protein: CASSLSAGGLTDTQYF
J gene: TRBJ2-3
clone size: NA
D gene: TRBD2
V gene: TRBV6-2/TRBV6-3

CDR3 DNA: TGTGCCAGCAGCCCGCCCGGCATGGGACCCGTTACTGGCTACACCTTC
CDR3 protein: CASSPPGMGPVTGYTF
J gene: TRBJ1-2
clone size: NA
D gene: NA
V gene: TRBV3-1/TRBV3-2

CDR3 DNA: TGCAGTGCTATTGCGGAGACCCAGTACTTC
CDR3 protein: CSAIAETQYF
J gene: TRBJ2-5
clone size: NA
D gene: NA
V gene: TRBV20-1

CDR3 DNA: TGTGCCAGCTCTCCCGGACAGGGTAACTATGGCTACACCTTC
CDR3 protein: CASSPGQGNYGYTF
J gene: TRBJ1-2
clone size: NA
D gene: TRBD1
V gene: TRBV18

CDR3 DNA: TGTGCCTGGAGTATCGGACTAGCTTCCTACAATGAGCAGTTCTTC
CDR3 protein: CAWSIGLASYNEQFF
J gene: TRBJ2-1
clone size: once
D gene: TRBD2
V gene: TRBV30

CDR3 DNA: TGTGCCAGCAGCTCGGACGTCGGACGCTTTGGCTACACCTTC
CDR3 protein: CASSSDVGRFGYTF
J gene: TRBJ1-2
clone size: few
D gene: NA
V gene: TRBV6-5

CDR3 DNA: TGTGCCAGCTCACCAGGAGGGACAGTCTCTGGAAACACCATATATTTT
CDR3 protein: CASSPGGTVSGNTIYF
J gene: TRBJ1-3
clone size: NA
D gene: TRBD1
V gene: TRBV18

CDR3 DNA: TGTGCCAGCAGCTCTCTAGCCAAAAACATTCAGTACTTC
CDR3 protein: CASSSLAKNIQYF
J gene: TRBJ2-4
clone size: NA
D gene: NA
V gene: TRBV7-2

CDR3 DNA: TGTGCCAGCAGCTTGACGGACAGCTATAATTCACCCCTCCACTTT
CDR3 protein: CASSLTDSYNSPLHF
J gene: TRBJ1-6
clone size: NA
D gene: NA
V gene: TRBV11-2

CDR3 DNA: TGTGCCACCAGTGATACTACGGATGAGCAGTTCTTC
CDR3 protein: CATSDTTDEQFF
J gene: TRBJ2-1
clone size: NA
D gene: NA
V gene: TRBV24-1

CDR3 DNA: TGTGCCAGCAGTGAAGCGCTTCCACGGAATAGCAATCAGCCCCAGCATTTT
CDR3 protein: CASSEALPRNSNQPQHF
J gene: TRBJ1-5
clone size: NA
D gene: NA
V gene: TRBV2

CDR3 DNA: TGTGCCAGCAGTTACTTCCCGGGACAGGTGAACTATGGCTACACCTTC
CDR3 protein: CASSYFPGQVNYGYTF
J gene: TRBJ1-2
clone size: NA
D gene: TRBD1
V gene: TRBV6-5

CDR3 DNA: TGTGCCAGCAGCCACGGGGGGGCTAGCTATGGCTACACCTTC
CDR3 protein: CASSHGGASYGYTF
J gene: TRBJ1-2
clone size: NA
D gene: NA
V gene: TRBV7-3

CDR3 DNA: TGTGCCAGTAAGCGGGGGGAGAACACCGGGGAGCTGTTTTTT
CDR3 protein: CASKRGENTGELFF
J gene: TRBJ2-2
clone size: few
D gene: TRBD2
V gene: TRBV6-4

CDR3 DNA: TGTGCCAGCAGCCCAGACAGGGGCCTCCAAGAGACCCAGTACTTC
CDR3 protein: CASSPDRGLQETQYF
J gene: TRBJ2-5
clone size: NA
D gene: TRBD1
V gene: TRBV5-6

CDR3 DNA: TGCAGCTATATAGGGGATAGGGAGACCCAGTACTTC
CDR3 protein: CSYIGDRETQYF
J gene: TRBJ2-5
clone size: NA
D gene: NA
V gene: TRBV29-1

CDR3 DNA: TGCGCCAGCAGCCAAGAAGACGATCTTCACACTGAAGCTTTCTTT
CDR3 protein: CASSQEDDLHTEAFF
J gene: TRBJ1-1
clone size: NA
D gene: NA
V gene: TRBV4-1

CDR3 DNA: TGTGCCAGCAGCTCTAGCGGGAGGGAGTACAATGAGCAGTTCTTC
CDR3 protein: CASSSSGREYNEQFF
J gene: TRBJ2-1
clone size: few
D gene: TRBD2
V gene: TRBV7-3